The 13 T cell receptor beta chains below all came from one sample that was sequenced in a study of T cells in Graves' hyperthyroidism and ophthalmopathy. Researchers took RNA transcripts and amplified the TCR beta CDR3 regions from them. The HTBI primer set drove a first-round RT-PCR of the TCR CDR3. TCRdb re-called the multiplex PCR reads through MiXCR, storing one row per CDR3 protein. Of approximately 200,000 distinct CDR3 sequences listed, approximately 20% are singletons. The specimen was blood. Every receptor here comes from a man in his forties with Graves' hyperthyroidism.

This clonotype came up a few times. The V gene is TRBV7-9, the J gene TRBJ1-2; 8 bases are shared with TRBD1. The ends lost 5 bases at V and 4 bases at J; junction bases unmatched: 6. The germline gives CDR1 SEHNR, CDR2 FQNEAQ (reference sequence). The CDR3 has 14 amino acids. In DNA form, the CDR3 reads TGTGCCAGCAGCCAGGACAGGGTGACCTATGGCTACACCTTC. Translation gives CASSQDRVTYGYTF.

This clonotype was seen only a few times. The CDR3, as DNA: TGCGCCAGCAGCTTGGAATCCGGGTTAGCCACCGGGGCCAACGTCCTGACTTTC. Translated: CASSLESGLATGANVLTF. The chain is built from TRBV5-1 and TRBJ2-6, with D uncertain. V gave up 0 bases and J gave up 4 bases, with 17 bases separating them. From germline, CDR1 is SGHRS and CDR2 YFSETQ. This CDR3 has 18 amino acids.

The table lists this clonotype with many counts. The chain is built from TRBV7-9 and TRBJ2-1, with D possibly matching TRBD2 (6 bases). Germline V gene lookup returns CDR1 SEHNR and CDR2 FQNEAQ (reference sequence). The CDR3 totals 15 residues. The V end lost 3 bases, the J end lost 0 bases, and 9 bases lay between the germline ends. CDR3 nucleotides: TGTGCCAGCAGCTTGACTAGAGGCTCCTACAATGAGCAGTTCTTC. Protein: CASSLTRGSYNEQFF.

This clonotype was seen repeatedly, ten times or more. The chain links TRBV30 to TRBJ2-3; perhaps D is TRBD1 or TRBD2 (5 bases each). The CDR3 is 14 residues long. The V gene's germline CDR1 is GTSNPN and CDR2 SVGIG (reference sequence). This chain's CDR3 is CGTNGGWGTDTQYF. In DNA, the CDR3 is TGTGGAACCAATGGGGGATGGGGCACAGATACGCAGTATTTT.

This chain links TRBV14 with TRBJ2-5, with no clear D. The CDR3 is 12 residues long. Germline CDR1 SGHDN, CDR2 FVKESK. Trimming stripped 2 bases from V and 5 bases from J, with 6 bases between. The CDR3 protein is CASSQFRETQYF. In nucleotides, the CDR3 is TGTGCCAGCAGCCAATTTCGGGAGACCCAGTACTTC.

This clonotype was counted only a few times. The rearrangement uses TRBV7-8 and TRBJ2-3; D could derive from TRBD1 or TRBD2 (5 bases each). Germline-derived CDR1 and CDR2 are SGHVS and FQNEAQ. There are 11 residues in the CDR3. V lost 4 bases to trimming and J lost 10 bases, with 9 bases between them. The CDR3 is CASSSRGAQYF. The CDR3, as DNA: TGTGCCAGCAGCTCAAGGGGAGCGCAGTATTTT.

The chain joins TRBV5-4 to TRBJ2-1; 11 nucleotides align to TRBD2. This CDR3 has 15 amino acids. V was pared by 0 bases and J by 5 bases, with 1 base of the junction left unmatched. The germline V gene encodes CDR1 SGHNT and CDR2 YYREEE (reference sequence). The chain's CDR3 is CASSLVAGGDNEQFF. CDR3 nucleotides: TGTGCCAGCAGCTTGGTAGCGGGGGGGGACAATGAGCAGTTCTTC.

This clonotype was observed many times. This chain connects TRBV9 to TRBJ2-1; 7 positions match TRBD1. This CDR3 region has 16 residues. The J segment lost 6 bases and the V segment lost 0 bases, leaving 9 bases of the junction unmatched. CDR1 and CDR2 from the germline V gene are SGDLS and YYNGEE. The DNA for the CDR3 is TGTGCCAGCAGCGTAGGAACAGGGGCCCTATCCAATGAGCAGTTCTTC. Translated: CASSVGTGALSNEQFF.

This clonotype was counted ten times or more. CDR3 in DNA: TGTGCCAGCAGCTCAATGGGACTAGCGGGGGGGCAAGAGCAGTACTTC. Amino acids: CASSSMGLAGGQEQYF. This chain links TRBV5-6 with TRBJ2-7, with TRBD2 identical over 16 bases. Germline lookup yields CDR1 SGHDT and CDR2 YYEEEE. The CDR3 is 16 amino acids. V gave up 3 bases and J gave up 7 bases; unmatched junction bases: 7.

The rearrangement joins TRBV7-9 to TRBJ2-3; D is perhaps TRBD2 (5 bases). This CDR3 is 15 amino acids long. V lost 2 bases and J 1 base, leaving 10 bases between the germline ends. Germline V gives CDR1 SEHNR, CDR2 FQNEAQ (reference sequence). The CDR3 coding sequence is TGTGCCAGCAGCTTACCCCCCGGGGGCACAGATACGCAGTATTTT. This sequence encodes CASSLPPGGTDTQYF.

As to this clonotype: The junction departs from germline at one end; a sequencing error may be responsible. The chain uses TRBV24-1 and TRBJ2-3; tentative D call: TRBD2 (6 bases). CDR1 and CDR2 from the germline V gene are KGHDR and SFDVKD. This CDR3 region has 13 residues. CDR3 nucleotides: TGTGTCACCAGGAGGGGCGCAGCAGATACGCAGTATTTT. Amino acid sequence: CVTRRGAADTQYF.

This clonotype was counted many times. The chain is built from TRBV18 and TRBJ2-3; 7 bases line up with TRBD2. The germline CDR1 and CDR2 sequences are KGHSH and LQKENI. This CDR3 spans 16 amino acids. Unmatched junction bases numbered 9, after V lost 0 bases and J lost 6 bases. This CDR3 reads CASSPPLAHRDDTQYF. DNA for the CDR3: TGTGCCAGCTCACCACCACTAGCGCACCGGGATGATACGCAGTATTTT. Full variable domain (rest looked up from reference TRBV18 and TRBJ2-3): NAGVMQNPRHLVRRRGQEARLRCSPMKGHSHVYWYRQLPEEGLKFMVYLQKENIIDESGMPKERFSAEFPKEGPSILRIQQVVRGDSAAYFCASSPPLAHRDDTQYFGPGTRLTVL.

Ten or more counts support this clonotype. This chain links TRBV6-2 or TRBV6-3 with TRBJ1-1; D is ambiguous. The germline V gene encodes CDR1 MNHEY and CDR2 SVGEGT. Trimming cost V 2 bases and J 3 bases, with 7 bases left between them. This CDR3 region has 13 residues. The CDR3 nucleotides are TGTGCCAGCAGTTACCTCGAGGACACTGAAGCTTTCTTT. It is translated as CASSYLEDTEAFF.